The present T cell receptor beta chain was sequenced within a study of long-term antiretroviral therapy in people with HIV. Treatment for all HIV-infected participants took place in the United States. Survey-level immunoSEQ v3.0 assays were run. Sequencing used immunoSEQ multiplex PCR; TCRdb keeps in-frame clones, though not all of them. The data contain some 20,000 clones, over 80% of them seen just once; the ten biggest clones take up over 4%. The CDR3 contains 11 residues. V dropped 3 bases and J dropped 11 bases, with 10 bases sitting between them. Germline CDR1 reads MDHEN; CDR2 reads SYDVKM. Overall study results and limits: Clonal expansions arising prior to ART prevailed in the repertoire at every time point. Information on adherence to ART, viral resistance or therapy changes was unavailable.

A word on this clone: What it binds is unknown.

The origin of this receptor is a man aged 18 to 30 with HIV. The chain is built from TRBV28 and TRBJ1-1, with a possible D match to TRBD1 (5 bases). The source was unsorted PBMCs, collected 2.1 years after starting antiretroviral therapy. CDR3 DNA sequence: TGTGCCAGCAGTTTCAGCAGGGAGGCTTTCTTT. The encoded protein is CASSFSREAFF.